The 9 T cell receptor beta chains listed next were all sequenced from one sample in a study of blood T cell repertoires in COVID-19. TCRdb's table, derived via immunoSEQ multiplex PCR, lists solely in-frame clones and lacks some. The sample has 150,000 to 200,000 clones; around 85% are singletons. The source material was peripheral blood. These receptors were collected from a middle-aged man with active or convalescent COVID-19.

This chain joins TRBV4-3 and TRBJ2-2; no clear D gene. Germline lookup yields CDR1 LGHNA and CDR2 YSLEER. CDR3 length: 16 amino acids. V lost 0 bases to trimming and J lost 1 base, with 9 bases between them. As DNA, the CDR3 is TGCGCCAGCAGCCAAGACTTGTTGTGGAACACCGGGGAGCTGTTTTTT. Translating gives CASSQDLLWNTGELFF.

The chain links TRBV12-3 or TRBV12-4 to TRBJ1-2; D remains ambiguous. Trimming removed 3 bases from V and 8 bases from J, with 13 bases in between. CDR3 length equals 13 residues. In nucleotides, the CDR3 is TGTGCCAGCAGTTTCGGCGGGGTGGGCGGCTACACCTTC. It specifies CASSFGGVGGYTF.

The V and J genes are TRBV7-6 and TRBJ2-7, with 7 bases fitting TRBD2. This CDR3 spans 15 amino acids. V lost 1 base to trimming and J lost 2 bases; unmatched junction nucleotides: 5. Per the germline V gene, CDR1 is SGHVS and CDR2 is FNYEAQ. The CDR3 sequence is CASSLEGLPTYEQYF. CDR3 DNA: TGTGCCAGCAGCTTAGAGGGACTACCGACCTACGAGCAGTACTTC.

J is TRBJ1-2 and V is TRBV6-5; D might be TRBD1 (5 bases). The germline V gene encodes CDR1 MNHEY and CDR2 SVGAGI. Trimming pared 2 bases from V and 8 bases from J, leaving 18 bases between. This CDR3 contains 15 residues. The CDR3 reads CASSYRPVAGKGYTF. The CDR3 region has the DNA TGTGCCAGCAGTTACCGCCCCGTGGCAGGGAAGGGCTACACCTTC.

This sequence joins TRBV10-3 and TRBJ1-1; perhaps TRBD1 as D (6 bases). Germline V gene lookup returns CDR1 ENHRY and CDR2 SYGVKD. Trimming took 0 bases from V and 5 from J, leaving 10 bases between them. The CDR3 is made up of 14 amino acids. CDR3 DNA sequence: TGTGCCATCAGTGAGTCACAGGGAAGAACTGAAGCTTTCTTT. Its protein product is CAISESQGRTEAFF.

This chain links TRBV14 with TRBJ1-1; D call uncertain. Germline CDR1 is SGHDN and CDR2 is FVKESK. Between the trimmed V and J ends, which lost 0 bases and 12 bases, there was a span of 14 bases. The CDR3 has 13 amino acids. The CDR3: CASSQDRGMVTFF. The CDR3 DNA reads TGTGCCAGCAGCCAAGATCGCGGGATGGTAACTTTCTTT.

The chain has TRBV2 and TRBJ2-3, with TRBD1 identical over 7 bases. Per germline, CDR1 SNHLY and CDR2 FYNNEI. Trimming at V came to 4 bases and at J to 0 bases, leaving 4 bases not matched to a gene. This CDR3 has 15 residues. The CDR3: CASSGGQTSTDTQYF. CDR3 nucleotide sequence: TGTGCCAGCAGTGGGGGACAGACTAGCACAGATACGCAGTATTTT.

The chain has TRBV29-1 and TRBJ2-7, with TRBD1 identical over 8 bases. Looked up from germline, CDR1 is SQVTM and CDR2 is ANQGSEA. With V trimmed by 8 bases and J by 0 bases, 9 bases remained unmatched. This CDR3 has 14 residues. CDR3 in amino acids: CSYLGQASSYEQYF. DNA for the CDR3: TGCAGCTACTTGGGACAGGCCTCCTCCTACGAGCAGTACTTC.

This clone has more than one count but fewer than ten. This chain links TRBV2 with TRBJ2-3, with 10 bases matching TRBD2. This CDR3 spans 15 amino acids. CDR1 is SNHLY and CDR2 is FYNNEI in the germline V gene. Losses at the gene ends were 6 bases for V and 3 bases for J; bases not matched to a gene: 6. CDR3 in DNA: TGTGCCAGCAGACTGCTAGCGGGGGCGACAGATACGCAGTATTTT. Residues: CASRLLAGATDTQYF.